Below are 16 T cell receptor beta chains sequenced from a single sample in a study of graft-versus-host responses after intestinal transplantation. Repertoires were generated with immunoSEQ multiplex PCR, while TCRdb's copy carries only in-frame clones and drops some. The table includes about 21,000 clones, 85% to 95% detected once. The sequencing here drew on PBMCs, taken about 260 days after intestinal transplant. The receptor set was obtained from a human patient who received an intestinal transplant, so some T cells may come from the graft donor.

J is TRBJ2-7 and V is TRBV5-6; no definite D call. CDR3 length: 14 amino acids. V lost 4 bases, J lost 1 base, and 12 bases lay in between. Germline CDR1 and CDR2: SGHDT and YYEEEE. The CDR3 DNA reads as TGTGCCAGCAGCCCTCTTGACTTATCCTACGAGCAGTACTTC. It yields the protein CASSPLDLSYEQYF.

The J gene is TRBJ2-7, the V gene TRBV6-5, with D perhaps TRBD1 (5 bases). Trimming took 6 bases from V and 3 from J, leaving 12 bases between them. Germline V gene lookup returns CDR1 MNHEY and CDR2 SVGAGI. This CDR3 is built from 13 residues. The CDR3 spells CASRPTAYYEQYF. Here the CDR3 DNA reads TGTGCCAGCAGACCGACAGCATACTACGAGCAGTACTTC.

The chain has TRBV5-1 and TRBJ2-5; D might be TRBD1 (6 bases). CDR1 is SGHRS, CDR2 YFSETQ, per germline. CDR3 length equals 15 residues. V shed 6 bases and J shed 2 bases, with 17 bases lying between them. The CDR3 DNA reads TGCGCCAGCAACAAAGGCGTAGGGGGACAAGAGACCCAGTACTTC. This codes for CASNKGVGGQETQYF.

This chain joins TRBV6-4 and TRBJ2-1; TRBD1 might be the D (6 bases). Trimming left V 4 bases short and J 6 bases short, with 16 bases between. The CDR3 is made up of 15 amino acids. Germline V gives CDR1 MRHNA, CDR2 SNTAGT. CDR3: CASSGTDSGVNEQFF. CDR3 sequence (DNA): TGTGCCAGCAGTGGGACCGATTCAGGGGTCAATGAGCAGTTCTTC.

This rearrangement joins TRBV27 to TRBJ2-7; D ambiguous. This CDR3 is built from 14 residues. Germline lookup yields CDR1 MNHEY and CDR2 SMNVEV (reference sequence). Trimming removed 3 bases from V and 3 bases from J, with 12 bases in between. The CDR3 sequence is CASSLNPLIYEQYF. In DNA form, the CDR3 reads TGTGCCAGCAGTTTGAACCCATTAATCTACGAGCAGTACTTC.

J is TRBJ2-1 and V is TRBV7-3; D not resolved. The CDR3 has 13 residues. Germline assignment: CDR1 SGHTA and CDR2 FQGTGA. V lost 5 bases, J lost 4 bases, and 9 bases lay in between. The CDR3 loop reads CASSPEPYNEQFF. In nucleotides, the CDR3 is TGTGCCAGCAGCCCTGAACCATACAATGAGCAGTTCTTC.

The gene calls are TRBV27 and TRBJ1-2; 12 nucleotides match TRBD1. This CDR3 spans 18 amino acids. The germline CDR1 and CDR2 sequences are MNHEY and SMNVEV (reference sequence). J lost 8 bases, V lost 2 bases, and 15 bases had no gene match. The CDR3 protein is CASSLTLPGTGGVRGYTF. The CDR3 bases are TGTGCCAGCAGTTTAACCCTACCCGGGACAGGGGGCGTTCGGGGCTACACCTTC.

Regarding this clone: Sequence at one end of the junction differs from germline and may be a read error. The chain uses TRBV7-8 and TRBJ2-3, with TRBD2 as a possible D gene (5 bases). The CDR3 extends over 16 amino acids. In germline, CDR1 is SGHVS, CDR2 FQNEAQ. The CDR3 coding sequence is TGTGCCAGCGGCTTACGGAGGATCCCTGACACAGATACGCAGTATTTT. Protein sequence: CASGLRRIPDTDTQYF.

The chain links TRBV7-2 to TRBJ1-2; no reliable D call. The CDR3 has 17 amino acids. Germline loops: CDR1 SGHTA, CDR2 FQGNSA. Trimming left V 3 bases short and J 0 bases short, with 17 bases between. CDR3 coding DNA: TGTGCCAGCAGCTTCATTCCCAGGCAGACGACTAACTATGGCTACACCTTC. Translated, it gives CASSFIPRQTTNYGYTF.

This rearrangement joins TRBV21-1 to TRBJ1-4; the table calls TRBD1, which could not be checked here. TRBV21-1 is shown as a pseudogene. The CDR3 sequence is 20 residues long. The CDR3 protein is CASSKDAGTGGCVTNEKLFF. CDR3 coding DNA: TGTGCCAGCAGCAAAGACGCCGGGACAGGGGGCTGTGTAACTAATGAAAAACTGTTTTTT.

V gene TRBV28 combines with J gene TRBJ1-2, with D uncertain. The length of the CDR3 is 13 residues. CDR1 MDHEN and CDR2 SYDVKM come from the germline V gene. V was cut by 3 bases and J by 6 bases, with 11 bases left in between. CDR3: CASSLGTADGYTF. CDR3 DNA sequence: TGTGCCAGCAGTTTGGGCACCGCAGATGGCTACACCTTC.

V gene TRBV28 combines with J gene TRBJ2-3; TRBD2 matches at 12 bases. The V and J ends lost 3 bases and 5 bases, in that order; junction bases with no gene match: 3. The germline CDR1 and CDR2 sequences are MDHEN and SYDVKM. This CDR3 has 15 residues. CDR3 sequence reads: CASSFPGLAGDTQYF. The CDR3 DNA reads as TGTGCCAGCAGTTTCCCGGGACTAGCGGGAGATACGCAGTATTTT. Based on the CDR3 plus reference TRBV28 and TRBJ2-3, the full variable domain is DVKVTQSSRYLVKRTGEKVFLECVQDMDHENMFWYRQDPGLGLRLIYFSYDVKMKEKGDIPEGYSVSREKKERFSLILESASTNQTSMYLCASSFPGLAGDTQYFGPGTRLTVL.

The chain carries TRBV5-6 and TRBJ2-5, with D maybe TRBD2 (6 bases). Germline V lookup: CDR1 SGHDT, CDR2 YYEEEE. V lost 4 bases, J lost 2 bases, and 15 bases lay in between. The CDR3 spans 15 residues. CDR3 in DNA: TGTGCCAGCAGCCCGCCCGGGACTGGTCAAGAGACCCAGTACTTC. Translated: CASSPPGTGQETQYF.

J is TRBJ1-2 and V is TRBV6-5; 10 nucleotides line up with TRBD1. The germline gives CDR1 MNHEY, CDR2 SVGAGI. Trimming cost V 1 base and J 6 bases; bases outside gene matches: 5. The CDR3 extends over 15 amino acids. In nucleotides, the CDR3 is TGTGCCAGCAGTTACTGGGGACAGGGGATCCATGGCTACACCTTC. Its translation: CASSYWGQGIHGYTF.

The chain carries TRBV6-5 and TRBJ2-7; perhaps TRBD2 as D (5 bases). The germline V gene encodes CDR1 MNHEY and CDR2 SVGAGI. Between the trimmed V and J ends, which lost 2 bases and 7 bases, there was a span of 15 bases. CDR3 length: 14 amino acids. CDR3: CASSYPGRTGEQYF. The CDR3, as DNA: TGTGCCAGCAGTTACCCGGGCCGGACGGGGGAGCAGTACTTC.

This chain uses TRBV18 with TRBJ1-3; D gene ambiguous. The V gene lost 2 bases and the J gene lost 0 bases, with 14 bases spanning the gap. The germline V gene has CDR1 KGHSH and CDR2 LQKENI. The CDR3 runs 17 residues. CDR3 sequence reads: CASSPEGGEDSGNTIYF. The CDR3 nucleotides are TGTGCCAGCTCACCAGAGGGCGGGGAAGACTCTGGAAACACCATATATTTT.